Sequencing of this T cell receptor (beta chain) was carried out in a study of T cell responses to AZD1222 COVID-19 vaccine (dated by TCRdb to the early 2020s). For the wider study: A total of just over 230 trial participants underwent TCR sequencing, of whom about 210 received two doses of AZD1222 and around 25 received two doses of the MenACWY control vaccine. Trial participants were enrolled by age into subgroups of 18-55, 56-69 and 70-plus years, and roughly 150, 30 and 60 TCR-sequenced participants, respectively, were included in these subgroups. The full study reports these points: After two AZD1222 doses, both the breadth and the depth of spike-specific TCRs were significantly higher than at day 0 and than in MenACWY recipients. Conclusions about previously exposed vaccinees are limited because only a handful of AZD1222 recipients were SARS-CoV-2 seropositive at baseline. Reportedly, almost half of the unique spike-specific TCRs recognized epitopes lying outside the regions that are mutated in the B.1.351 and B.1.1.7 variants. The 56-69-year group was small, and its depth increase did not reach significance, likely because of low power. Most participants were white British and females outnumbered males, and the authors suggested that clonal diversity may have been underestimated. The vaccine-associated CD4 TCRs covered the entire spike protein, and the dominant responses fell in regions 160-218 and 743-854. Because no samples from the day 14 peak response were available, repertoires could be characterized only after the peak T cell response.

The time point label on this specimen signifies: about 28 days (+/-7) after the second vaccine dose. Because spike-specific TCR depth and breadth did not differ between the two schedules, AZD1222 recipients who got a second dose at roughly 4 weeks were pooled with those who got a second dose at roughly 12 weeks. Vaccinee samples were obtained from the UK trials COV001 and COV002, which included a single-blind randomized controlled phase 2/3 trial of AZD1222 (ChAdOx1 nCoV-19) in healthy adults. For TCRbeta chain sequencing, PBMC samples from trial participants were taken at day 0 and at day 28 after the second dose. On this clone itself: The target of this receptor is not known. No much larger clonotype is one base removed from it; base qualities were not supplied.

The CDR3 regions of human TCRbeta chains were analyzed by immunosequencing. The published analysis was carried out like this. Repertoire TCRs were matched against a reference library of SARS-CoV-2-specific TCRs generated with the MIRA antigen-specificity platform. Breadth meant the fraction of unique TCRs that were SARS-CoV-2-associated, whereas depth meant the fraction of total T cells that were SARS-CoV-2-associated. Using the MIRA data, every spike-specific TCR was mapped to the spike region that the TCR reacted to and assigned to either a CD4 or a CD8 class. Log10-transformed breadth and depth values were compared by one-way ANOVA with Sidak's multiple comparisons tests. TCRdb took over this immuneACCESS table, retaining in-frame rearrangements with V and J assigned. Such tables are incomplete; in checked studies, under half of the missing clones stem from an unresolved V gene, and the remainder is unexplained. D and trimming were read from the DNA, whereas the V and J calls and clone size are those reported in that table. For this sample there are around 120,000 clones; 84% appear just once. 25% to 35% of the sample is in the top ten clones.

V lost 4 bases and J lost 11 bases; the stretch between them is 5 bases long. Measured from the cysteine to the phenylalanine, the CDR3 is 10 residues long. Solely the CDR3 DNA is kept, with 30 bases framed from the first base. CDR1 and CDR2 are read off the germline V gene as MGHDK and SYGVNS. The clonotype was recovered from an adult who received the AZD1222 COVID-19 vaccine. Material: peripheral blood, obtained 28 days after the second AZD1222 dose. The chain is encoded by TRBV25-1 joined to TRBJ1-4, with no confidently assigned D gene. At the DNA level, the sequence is TGTGCCAGCAGTGGTGTGAAACTGTTTTTT. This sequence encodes CASSGVKLFF.